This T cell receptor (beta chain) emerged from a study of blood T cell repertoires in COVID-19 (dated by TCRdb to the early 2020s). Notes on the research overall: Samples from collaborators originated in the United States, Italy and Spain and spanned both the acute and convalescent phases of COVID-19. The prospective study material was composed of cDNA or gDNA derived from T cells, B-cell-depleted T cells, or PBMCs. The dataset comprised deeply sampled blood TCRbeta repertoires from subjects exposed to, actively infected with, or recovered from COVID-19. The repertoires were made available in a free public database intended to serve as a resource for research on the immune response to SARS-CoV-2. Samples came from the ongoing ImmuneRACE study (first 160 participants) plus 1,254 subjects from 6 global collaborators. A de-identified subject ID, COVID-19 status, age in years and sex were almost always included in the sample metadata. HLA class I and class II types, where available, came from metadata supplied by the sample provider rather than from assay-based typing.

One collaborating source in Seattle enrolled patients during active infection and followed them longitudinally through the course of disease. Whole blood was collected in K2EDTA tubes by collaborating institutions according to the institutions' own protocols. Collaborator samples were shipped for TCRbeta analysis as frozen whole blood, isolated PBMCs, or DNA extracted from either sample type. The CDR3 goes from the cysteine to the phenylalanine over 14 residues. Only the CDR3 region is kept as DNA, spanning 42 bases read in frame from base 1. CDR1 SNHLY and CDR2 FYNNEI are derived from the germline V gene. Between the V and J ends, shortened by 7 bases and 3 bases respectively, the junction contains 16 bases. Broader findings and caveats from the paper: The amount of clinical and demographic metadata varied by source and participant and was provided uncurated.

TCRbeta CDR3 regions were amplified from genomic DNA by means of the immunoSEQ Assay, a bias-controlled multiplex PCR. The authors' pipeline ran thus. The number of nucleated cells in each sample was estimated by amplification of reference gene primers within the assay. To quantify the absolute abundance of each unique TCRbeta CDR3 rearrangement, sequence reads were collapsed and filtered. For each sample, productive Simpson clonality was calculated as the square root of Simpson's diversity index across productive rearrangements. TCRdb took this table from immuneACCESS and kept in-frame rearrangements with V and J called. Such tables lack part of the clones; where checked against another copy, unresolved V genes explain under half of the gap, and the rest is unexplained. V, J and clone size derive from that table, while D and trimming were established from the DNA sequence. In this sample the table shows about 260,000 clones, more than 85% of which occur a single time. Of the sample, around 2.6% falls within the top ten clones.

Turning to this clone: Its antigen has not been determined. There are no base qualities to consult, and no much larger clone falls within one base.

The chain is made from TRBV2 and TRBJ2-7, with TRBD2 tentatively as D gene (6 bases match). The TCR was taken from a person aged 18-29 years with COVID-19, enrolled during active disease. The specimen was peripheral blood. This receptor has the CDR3 CASNLQEGGYEQYF. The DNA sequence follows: TGTGCCAGCAACCTCCAGGAGGGTGGCTACGAGCAGTACTTC.